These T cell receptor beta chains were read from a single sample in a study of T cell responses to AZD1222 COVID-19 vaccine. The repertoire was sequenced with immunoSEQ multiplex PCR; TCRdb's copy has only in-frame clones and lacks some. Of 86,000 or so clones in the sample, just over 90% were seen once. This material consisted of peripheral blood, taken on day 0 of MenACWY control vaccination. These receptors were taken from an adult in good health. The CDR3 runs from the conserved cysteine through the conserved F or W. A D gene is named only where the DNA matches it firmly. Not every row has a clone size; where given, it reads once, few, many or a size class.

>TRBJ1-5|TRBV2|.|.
CASSPFEGFNQPQHF
TGTGCCAGCAGCCCCTTTGAGGGTTTTAATCAGCCCCAGCATTTT
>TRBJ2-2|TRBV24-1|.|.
CATSDHRFDTGELFF
TGTGCCACCAGTGACCATAGGTTTGACACCGGGGAGCTGTTTTTT
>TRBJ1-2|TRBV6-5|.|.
CASSPDFQGYTF
TGTGCCAGCAGCCCGGACTTCCAGGGCTACACCTTC
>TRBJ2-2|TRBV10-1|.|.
CASSVSEVSNTGELFF
TGCGCCAGCAGTGTCTCCGAGGTCTCGAACACCGGGGAGCTGTTTTTT
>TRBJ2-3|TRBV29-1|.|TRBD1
CSARQGADTQYF
TGCAGCGCCCGACAGGGGGCAGATACGCAGTATTTT
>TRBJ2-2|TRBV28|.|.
CASSPNSGNTGELFF
TGTGCCAGCAGTCCCAATAGCGGGAACACCGGGGAGCTGTTTTTT
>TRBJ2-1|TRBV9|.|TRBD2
CASSVGDYSSYNEQFF
TGTGCCAGCAGCGTGGGGGACTACAGCTCCTACAATGAGCAGTTCTTC
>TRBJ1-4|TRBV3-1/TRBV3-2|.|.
CASSSPRRGCHEKLFF
TGTGCCAGCAGCTCGCCGAGACGGGGTTGCCATGAAAAACTGTTTTTT
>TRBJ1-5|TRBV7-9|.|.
CASSFADQPQHF
TGTGCCAGCAGCTTTGCGGATCAGCCCCAGCATTTT
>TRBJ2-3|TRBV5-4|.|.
CASSLDPNRADTQYF
TGTGCCAGCAGCTTGGACCCTAACAGAGCAGATACGCAGTATTTT
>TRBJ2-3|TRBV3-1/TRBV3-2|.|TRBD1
CASSQGTGTQYF
TGTGCCAGCAGCCAAGGGACAGGGACGCAGTATTTT
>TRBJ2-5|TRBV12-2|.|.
CASRLSPVVPYQETQYF
TGTGCAAGTCGCTTGAGTCCTGTCGTACCTTATCAAGAGACCCAGTACTTC
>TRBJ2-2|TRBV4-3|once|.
CASSQGLAALTTGELFF
TGCGCCAGCAGCCAGGGGCTGGCGGCTCTTACCACCGGGGAGCTGTTTTTT
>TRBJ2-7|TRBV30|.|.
CAWSVGGQSSYEQYF
TGTGCCTGGAGTGTTGGGGGGCAGAGCTCCTACGAGCAGTACTTC
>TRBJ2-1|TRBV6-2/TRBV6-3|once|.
CASSPVGNEQFF
TGTGCCAGCAGTCCCGTTGGCAATGAGCAGTTCTTC
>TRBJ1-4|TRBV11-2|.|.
CASSLESLNEKLFF
TGTGCCAGCAGCTTAGAAAGTTTGAATGAAAAACTGTTTTTT
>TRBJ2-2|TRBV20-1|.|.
CSGMWGGELFF
TGCAGTGGGATGTGGGGGGGGGAGCTGTTTTTT
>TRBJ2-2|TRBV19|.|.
CASSKAGVGTGELFF
TGTGCCAGTAGTAAGGCAGGGGTGGGCACCGGGGAGCTGTTTTTT
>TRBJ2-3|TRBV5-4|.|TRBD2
CASSSLAGSTDTQYF
TGTGCCAGCAGCTCTCTAGCGGGATCGACAGATACGCAGTATTTT
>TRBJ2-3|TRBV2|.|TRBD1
CASSPQGVAQYF
TGTGCCAGCAGTCCACAGGGGGTAGCGCAGTATTTT
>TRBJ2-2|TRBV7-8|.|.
CASSFLIIGRNTGELFF
TGTGCCAGCAGCTTCCTTATCATTGGGAGGAACACCGGGGAGCTGTTTTTT
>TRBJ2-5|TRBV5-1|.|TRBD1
CASSQTGGGETQYF
TGCGCCAGCAGCCAAACAGGGGGAGGAGAGACCCAGTACTTC
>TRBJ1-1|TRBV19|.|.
CASCPRGDILGNTEAFF
TGTGCCAGTTGCCCCCGGGGGGACATTTTAGGGAACACTGAAGCTTTCTTT
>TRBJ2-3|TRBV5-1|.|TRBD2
CASSLLAGPTDTQYF
TGCGCCAGCAGCCTGTTAGCGGGACCCACAGATACGCAGTATTTT
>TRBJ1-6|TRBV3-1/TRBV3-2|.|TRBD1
CASSQVATGGSSPLHF
TGTGCCAGCAGCCAAGTCGCGACAGGGGGGTCATCACCCCTCCACTTT
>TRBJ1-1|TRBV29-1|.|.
CSVVGGATEAFF
TGCAGCGTTGTTGGTGGGGCTACTGAAGCTTTCTTT
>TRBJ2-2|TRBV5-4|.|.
CASSLARGSGTGELFF
TGTGCCAGCAGCTTGGCGAGGGGATCGGGGACCGGGGAGCTGTTTTTT
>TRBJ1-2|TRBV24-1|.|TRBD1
CATSDGTGSGYTF
TGTGCCACCAGTGATGGGACAGGAAGCGGCTACACCTTC
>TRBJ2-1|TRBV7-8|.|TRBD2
CASSRGLAEGYEQFF
TGTGCCAGCAGCCGGGGTCTAGCGGAGGGGTATGAGCAGTTCTTC
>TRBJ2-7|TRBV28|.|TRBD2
CASSLSGTSGIYEQYF
TGTGCCAGCAGTTTAAGTGGGACTAGCGGGATTTACGAGCAGTACTTC
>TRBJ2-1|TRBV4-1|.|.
CASSPRQETYNEQFF
TGCGCCAGCAGCCCCCGACAGGAGACCTACAATGAGCAGTTCTTC
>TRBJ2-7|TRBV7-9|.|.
CASSTNYEQYF
TGTGCCAGCAGCACAAACTACGAGCAGTACTTC
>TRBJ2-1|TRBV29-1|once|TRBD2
CSVVAGDPYNEQFF
TGCAGCGTTGTAGCGGGAGACCCCTACAATGAGCAGTTCTTC
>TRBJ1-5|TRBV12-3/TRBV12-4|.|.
CASSLGGYQPQHF
TGTGCCAGCAGTTTGGGGGGCTATCAGCCCCAGCATTTT
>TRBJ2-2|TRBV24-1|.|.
CATKHTTPGGELFF
TGTGCCACTAAACACACTACCCCCGGCGGGGAGCTGTTTTTT
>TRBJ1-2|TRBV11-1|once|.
CASSPRREGVGYTF
TGTGCCAGCAGCCCTAGACGGGAGGGGGTTGGCTACACCTTC
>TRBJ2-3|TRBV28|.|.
CASSFIGQHRTDTQYF
TGTGCCAGCAGTTTTATAGGACAACACCGTACGGATACGCAGTATTTT
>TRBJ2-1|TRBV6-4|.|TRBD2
CASSDDSGGYNEQFF
TGTGCCAGCAGTGACGATAGCGGGGGCTACAATGAGCAGTTCTTC
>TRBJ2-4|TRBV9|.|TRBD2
CASSVLNSGNIQYF
TGTGCCAGCAGCGTCCTGAATAGCGGGAACATTCAGTACTTC
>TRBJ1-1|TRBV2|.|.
CASGSGLDTEAFF
TGTGCCAGCGGGTCCGGCCTAGACACTGAAGCTTTCTTT
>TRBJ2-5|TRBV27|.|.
CASSFGLGGETQYF
TGTGCCAGCAGTTTTGGGTTGGGGGGAGAGACCCAGTACTTC
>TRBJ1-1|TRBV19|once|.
CASNPPRRGTEAFF
TGTGCCAGTAACCCCCCCAGGAGGGGCACTGAAGCTTTCTTT
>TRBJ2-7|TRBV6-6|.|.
CASSYMGDEQYF
TGTGCCAGCAGTTACATGGGTGACGAGCAGTACTTC
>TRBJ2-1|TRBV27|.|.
CASSLGSMGYNEQFF
TGTGCCAGCAGTTTAGGCTCGATGGGGTACAATGAGCAGTTCTTC
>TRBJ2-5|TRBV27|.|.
CASTEGQYQETQYF
TGTGCCAGCACCGAGGGGCAGTACCAAGAGACCCAGTACTTC
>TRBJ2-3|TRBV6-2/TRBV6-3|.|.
CASSRLIPTGPDTQYF
TGTGCCAGCAGTCGTCTTATACCAACCGGGCCAGATACGCAGTATTTT
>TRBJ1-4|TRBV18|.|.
CASSPYDGEKLFF
TGTGCCAGCTCACCATACGACGGTGAAAAACTGTTTTTT
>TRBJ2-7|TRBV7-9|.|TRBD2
CASSLVRTSGYEQYF
TGTGCCAGCAGCTTAGTTCGCACTAGCGGTTACGAGCAGTACTTC
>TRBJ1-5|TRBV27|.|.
CASSGQGRDQPQHF
TGTGCCAGCAGTGGTCAGGGAAGGGATCAGCCCCAGCATTTT
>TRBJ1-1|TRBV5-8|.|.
CASSTPLDAGEAFF
TGTGCCAGCAGCACCCCCCTGGATGCAGGTGAAGCTTTCTTT
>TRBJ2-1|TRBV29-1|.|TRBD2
CSLAGGQSREQFF
TGCAGCTTAGCGGGAGGGCAGAGTAGAGAGCAGTTCTTC
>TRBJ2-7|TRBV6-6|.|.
CASRGYEQYF
TGTGCCAGCCGAGGCTACGAGCAGTACTTC
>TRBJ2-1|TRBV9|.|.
CASSVGGARNEQFF
TGTGCCAGCAGCGTAGGGGGGGCTAGGAATGAGCAGTTCTTC
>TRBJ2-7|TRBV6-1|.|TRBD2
CASSETGEGPYEQYF
TGTGCCAGCAGTGAAACGGGGGAGGGCCCTTACGAGCAGTACTTC
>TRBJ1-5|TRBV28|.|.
CASSLRVPGQPQHF
TGTGCCAGCAGTTTAAGAGTCCCCGGTCAGCCCCAGCATTTT
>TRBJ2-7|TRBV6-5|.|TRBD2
CASRRREGSYEQYF
TGTGCCAGCAGAAGGCGGGAGGGCTCCTACGAGCAGTACTTC
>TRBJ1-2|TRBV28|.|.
CASSSPHGGYGYTF
TGTGCCAGCAGTTCCCCTCACGGGGGCTATGGCTACACCTTC
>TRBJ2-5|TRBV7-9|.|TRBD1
CASSLGGTALMETQYF
TGTGCCAGCAGCTTAGGAGGGACAGCGTTGATGGAGACCCAGTACTTC
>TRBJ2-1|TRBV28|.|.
CASSFSEDLNNEQFF
TGTGCCAGCAGTTTCTCCGAAGACCTTAACAATGAGCAGTTCTTC